One sample yielded the 10 T cell receptor beta chains listed below, sequenced in a study of blood T cell repertoires in COVID-19. The protocol was immunoSEQ multiplex PCR, while the TCRdb copy is restricted to in-frame clones and leaves out a portion. Of 85,000 to 130,000 clones in the sample, 75% to 85% were seen once. Sequenced input: peripheral blood. These TCRs come from a man aged 80 or over with COVID-19, enrolled during active disease.

The CDR3 sequence: CASSPTWAPNEKLFF. The CDR3 DNA is TGTGCCAGTAGTCCCACCTGGGCACCTAATGAAAAACTGTTTTTT. The V gene is TRBV19, the J gene TRBJ1-4; D ambiguous. Trimming removed 5 bases at V and 3 bases at J, with 13 bases between. Germline CDR1 and CDR2: LNHDA and SQIVND (reference sequence). This CDR3 comprises 15 residues.

The chain uses TRBV5-1 and TRBJ2-3, with TRBD1 matching over 10 bases. V lost 3 bases to trimming and J lost 4 bases; unmatched junction nucleotides: 2. This CDR3 comprises 14 residues. Germline values: CDR1 SGHRS, CDR2 YFSETQ. The CDR3 region has the DNA TGCGCCAGCAGCTCGGGACAGGGGTCAGATACGCAGTATTTT. Translation: CASSSGQGSDTQYF.

This chain connects TRBV12-1 to TRBJ2-2; TRBD2 was called by the table and not checked on the DNA. TRBV12-1 is a pseudogene locus. The CDR3 is made up of 14 amino acids. The CDR3 DNA follows: TGTGCCAGCCTAGGAGGGGAGGTGACCGGGGAGCTGTTTTTT. This gives the protein CASLGGEVTGELFF.

V is TRBV6-6 and J is TRBJ1-2, with D hard to call. CDR1 is MNHNY, CDR2 SVGAGI, per germline (reference sequence). Trimming stripped 2 bases from V and 5 bases from J, with 6 bases between. The CDR3 sequence is 12 residues long. The CDR3 region has the DNA TGTGCCAGCAGTTACGAGGAGTATGGCTACACCTTC. This codes for CASSYEEYGYTF.

This clone was counted a single time. The CDR3 nucleotides are TGTGCCAGCAGCCCCATACCCGGGACAGCACCCTACGAGCAGTACTTC. Residues: CASSPIPGTAPYEQYF. The chain uses TRBV3-1 (or the pseudogene TRBV3-2) and TRBJ2-7; 7 bases match TRBD1. CDR3 length equals 16 residues. Germline CDR1 is LGHDT and CDR2 is YNNKEL (reference sequence). V lost 4 bases and J lost 2; bases outside the gene matches: 11.

This rearrangement joins TRBV28 to TRBJ1-5; D is unresolved. Trimming took 2 bases from V and 0 from J, leaving 11 bases between them. CDR1 is MDHEN and CDR2 is SYDVKM in the germline V gene. This CDR3 has 16 residues. CDR3 in amino acids: CASSLLAGVSNQPQHF. CDR3 sequence (DNA): TGTGCCAGCAGTTTACTTGCAGGCGTTAGCAATCAGCCCCAGCATTTT.

This clone appeared a few times. The rearrangement joins TRBV27 to TRBJ2-3; tentative D call: TRBD2 (5 bases). CDR1 MNHEY and CDR2 SMNVEV come from the germline V gene (reference sequence). V dropped 10 bases and J dropped 4 bases, with 21 bases sitting between them. CDR3 length: 15 residues. CDR3 in amino acids: CAIKFRAGRSDTQYF. As DNA, the CDR3 is TGTGCCATCAAGTTTAGGGCGGGTAGATCAGATACGCAGTATTTT.

The chain has TRBV10-2 and TRBJ1-2, with a weak D call TRBD1 (6 bases). Germline V lookup: CDR1 WSHSY, CDR2 SAAADI. The CDR3 spans 15 residues. Trimming took 8 bases from V and 4 from J, leaving 20 bases between them. The CDR3 loop is CASAPFGDKPYGYTF. The CDR3 nucleotides are TGCGCCAGCGCACCCTTCGGGGACAAGCCCTATGGCTACACCTTC.

The chain combines TRBV5-5 with TRBJ2-2, with TRBD2 matching over 8 bases. Germline assignment: CDR1 SGHKS and CDR2 YYEKEE (reference sequence). This CDR3 is built from 15 residues. Trimming cost V 2 bases and J 4 bases; bases outside gene matches: 4. The CDR3 DNA reads as TGTGCCAGCAGCTTCATAGCGGGAAGCACCGGGGAGCTGTTTTTT. It specifies CASSFIAGSTGELFF.

The chain carries TRBV5-5 and TRBJ2-1; 11 nucleotides agree with TRBD2. Trimming at V came to 6 bases and at J to 6 bases, leaving 8 bases not matched to a gene. CDR3 length equals 15 residues. The germline V gene has CDR1 SGHKS and CDR2 YYEKEE (reference sequence). This CDR3 reads CASTYSGRAANEQFF. DNA of the CDR3: TGTGCCAGCACCTATAGCGGGAGGGCGGCCAATGAGCAGTTCTTC.